The 7 T cell receptor beta chains given below trace back to one sample, sequenced in a study of blood T cell repertoires in COVID-19. Repertoires were generated with immunoSEQ multiplex PCR, while TCRdb's copy carries only in-frame clones and drops some. The repertoire holds 250,000 to 350,000 clones, nearly 90% seen once, with approximately 1.5% in the top ten. The material sequenced was PBMCs or T cells enriched from blood (not recorded which). These receptor sequences come from a woman aged 18-30 years with acute COVID-19.

The genes are TRBV4-3 and TRBJ2-3; D is unresolved. The V end was cut by 2 bases, the J end by 0 bases, with 12 bases between. Germline V CDR1 and CDR2: LGHNA, YSLEER. The CDR3 has 16 residues. Here the CDR3 DNA reads TGCGCCAGCAGCCAACCACCCTACCAAAGCACAGATACGCAGTATTTT. This codes for CASSQPPYQSTDTQYF.

This chain links TRBV25-1 with TRBJ1-4; D possibly corresponds to TRBD1 (6 bases). Germline CDR1 MGHDK, CDR2 SYGVNS. The CDR3 is 14 residues long. V was clipped by 1 base and J by 12 bases, with 15 bases between them. Written as DNA, the CDR3 is TGTGCCAGCAGTGAATCCACCCCCAGGGGAGAACTGTTTTTT. This encodes CASSESTPRGELFF.

In its sample, this clone was seen once. J is TRBJ2-1 and V is TRBV7-8; tentative D call: TRBD2 (6 bases). The length of the CDR3 is 17 residues. In germline, CDR1 is SGHVS, CDR2 FQNEAQ. V was trimmed by 1 base and J by 4 bases, leaving 17 bases between them. The CDR3: CASSLVPSGVLYNEQFF. The CDR3 nucleotides read TGTGCCAGCAGCTTAGTCCCTTCGGGAGTACTATACAATGAGCAGTTCTTC.

The rearrangement uses TRBV15 and TRBJ2-3, with D perhaps matching TRBD2 (5 bases). Germline loops: CDR1 LNHNV, CDR2 YYDKDF (reference sequence). The CDR3 loop spans 15 amino acids. V was clipped by 1 base and J by 0 bases, with 8 bases between them. The CDR3 reads CATSRGAVSTDTQYF. The DNA of the CDR3 is TGTGCCACCAGCAGAGGAGCGGTGAGCACAGATACGCAGTATTTT.

The chain carries TRBV7-9 and TRBJ1-2; TRBD1 aligns across 9 bases. Germline CDR1 reads SEHNR; CDR2 reads FQNEAQ (reference sequence). This CDR3 is built from 15 residues. Trimming removed 3 bases from V and 8 bases from J; junction bases left unmatched: 10. In nucleotides, the CDR3 is TGTGCCAGCAGCTTCGCGGGACAGGGATGGGGCGGCTACACCTTC. Translated: CASSFAGQGWGGYTF.

The chain links TRBV11-2 to TRBJ2-4; no clear D gene. The germline gives CDR1 SGHAT, CDR2 FQNNGV. V was pared by 2 bases and J by 0 bases, with 8 bases between. The length of the CDR3 is 15 residues. CDR3 sequence (DNA): TGTGCCAGCAGCTTACGGTTACTAGCCAAAAACATTCAGTACTTC. This translates into CASSLRLLAKNIQYF.

The CDR3 sequence: CASSSETGLGRSPLHF. For the CDR3, the DNA is TGTGCCAGCAGTTCGGAGACAGGGCTTGGGCGCTCACCCCTCCACTTT. J is TRBJ1-6 and V is TRBV27; 7 bases map to TRBD1. Trimming at V came to 4 bases and at J to 10 bases, leaving 13 bases not matched to a gene. The CDR3 is 16 residues long. CDR1 is MNHEY, CDR2 SMNVEV, per germline (reference sequence).